This is a list of T cell receptor beta chains from one sample in a study of T cell repertoires in cytomegalovirus infection. Each CDR3 protein is one row after TCRdb ran MiXCR on the reads. The data show a few hundred thousand distinct CDR3 sequences, 25% to 30% seen once. Their cognate antigens are unknown. The sequencing here drew on cultured PBMCs, taken from culture after CMV antigen stimulation. Receptors were obtained from a human donor in good health (CMV status not recorded). Some clones in this sample may be carry-over from other donors' samples. CDR3s include the opening cysteine and the closing phenylalanine or tryptophan. Fields, in order: V gene, clone size, CDR3 protein. Part of the rows lack a size; the others show once, few, many or a class for expanded clones.

>TRBV6-5|.
CASSQGTSANNEQFF
>TRBV3-1|.
CASSQDSGSGELFF
>TRBV7-6|many
CASSPGAGQAYWRGNQPQHF
>TRBV19|.
CASSSILGAEAFF
>TRBV7-9|few
CASSLGHRTSGVDNEQFF
>TRBV10-3|.
CATVDQTSSGNTIYF
>TRBV7-6|.
CASSLGHKETQYF
>TRBV15|many
CATSRGKDGNTIYF
>TRBV29-1|many
CSVGQGDRQPQHF
>TRBV28|few
CASSLAIAQPQHF
>TRBV20-1|few
CSAPSASGGGYNEQFF
>TRBV12-3/TRBV12-4|many
CASSLTGFSYEQYF
>TRBV14|few
CASSHPKREGDSYEQYF
>TRBV29-1|.
CSVVRGNQETQYF
>TRBV12-5|few
CASGWDRDTEAFF
>TRBV6-5|few
CASSSGHGYGYTF
>TRBV6-1|few
CASSRLAGGGNEQYF
>TRBV5-1|.
CASSLEWGVEAFF
>TRBV12-3/TRBV12-4|.
CASSPAGGEKLFF
>TRBV6-5|.
CASSQTSGGLSPYNEQFF
>TRBV6-6|.
CASEPDRVSTEAFF
>TRBV7-2|many
CASSSGQGMGYGYTF
>TRBV7-8|few
CASSLEQFQPQHF